This T cell receptor (beta chain) was captured by sequencing in a study of blood T cell repertoires in COVID-19. Across the study: Whether acute or convalescent, the COVID-19 samples came from the United States, Italy and Spain. In each case, the material was cDNA or gDNA derived from T cells, B-cell-depleted T cells, or PBMCs.

Original data processing: Quantification of nucleated cells was approximated via reference gene primer amplification. Method: immunoSEQ multiplex PCR; TCRdb's copy keeps in-frame clones and lacks some. That table supplies the V and J calls and clone size; D and trimming were determined from the DNA. This sample has over 110,000 clones, with roughly 82% found just once. CDR1 and CDR2 (germline): SNHLY, FYNNEI. V lost 2 bases and J 0 bases, leaving 8 bases between the germline ends. The CDR3 has 15 residues. The TCR sequence derives from a man older than 75 with acute or convalescent COVID-19. The sequenced sample was peripheral blood. The chain recombines TRBV2 with TRBJ2-4, with D uncertain. CDR3 region: CASSEMAVAKNIQYF. The CDR3 nucleotides are TGTGCCAGCAGTGAAATGGCGGTAGCCAAAAACATTCAGTACTTC.